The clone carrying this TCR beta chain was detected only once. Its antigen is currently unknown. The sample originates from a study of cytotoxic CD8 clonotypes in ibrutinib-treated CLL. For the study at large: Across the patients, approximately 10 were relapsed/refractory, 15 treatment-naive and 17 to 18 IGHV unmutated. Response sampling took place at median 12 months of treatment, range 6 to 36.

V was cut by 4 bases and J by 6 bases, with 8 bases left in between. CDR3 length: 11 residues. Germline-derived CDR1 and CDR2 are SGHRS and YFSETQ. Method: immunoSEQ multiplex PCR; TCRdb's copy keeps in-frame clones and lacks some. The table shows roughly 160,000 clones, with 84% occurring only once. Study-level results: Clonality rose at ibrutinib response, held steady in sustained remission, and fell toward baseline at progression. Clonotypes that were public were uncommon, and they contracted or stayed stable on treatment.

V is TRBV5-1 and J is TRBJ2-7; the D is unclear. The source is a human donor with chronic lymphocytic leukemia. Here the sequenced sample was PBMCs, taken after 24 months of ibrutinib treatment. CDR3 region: CASSGWGEQYF. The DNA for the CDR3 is TGCGCCAGCAGCGGTTGGGGCGAGCAGTACTTC.